What follows are 3 T cell receptor beta chains derived from one specimen sequenced in a study of T-cell memory formation after mild COVID-19. TCRdb analysed the 5' RACE reads with MiXCR anew, one entry per CDR3 protein. Counted here are around 110,000 distinct CDR3 sequences, about 18% occurring once; the ten biggest clones make up 28%. Specimen: PBMCs or a T cell subset sorted from them (not recorded which). These receptor sequences come from an adult woman who had mild COVID-19 (a few samples of this study predate the infection). Cell type and time point are not known.

The rearrangement links TRBV12-3 or TRBV12-4 to TRBJ1-2; D is perhaps TRBD1 (6 bases). This CDR3 is built from 13 residues. The V gene lost 5 bases and the J gene lost 6 bases, with 13 bases spanning the gap. CDR3 in DNA: TGTGCCAGCAGTACCACAGGGATCCATGGCTACACCTTC. Its translation is CASSTTGIHGYTF.

V is TRBV29-1 and J is TRBJ1-2; TRBD1 agrees at 8 bases. This CDR3 has 13 amino acids. Germline lookup yields CDR1 SQVTM and CDR2 ANQGSEA. Trimming removed 3 bases from V and 5 bases from J; junction bases left unmatched: 5. CDR3 amino acids: CSVDRTGQYGYTF. The CDR3 DNA follows: TGCAGCGTTGACAGGACAGGGCAATATGGCTACACCTTC.

This clonotype was picked up a small number of times. The genes are TRBV15 and TRBJ2-7; 8 nucleotides match TRBD1. The CDR3 loop spans 13 amino acids. Trimming cost V 8 bases and J 3 bases; bases outside gene matches: 6. Per the germline V gene, CDR1 is LNHNV and CDR2 is YYDKDF (reference sequence). CDR3 sequence: CATGDRSGYEQYF. CDR3 in DNA: TGTGCCACCGGGGACAGGTCCGGCTACGAGCAGTACTTC.